A single T cell receptor beta chain is shown here with its context. Measured with immunoSEQ multiplex PCR; TCRdb has only the in-frame clones, and not every one. The sample shows 55,000 to 80,000 clones, 90% to 95% of them seen only once. With 2 bases clipped from V and 3 bases from J, the junction kept 1 base outside the gene matches. Per the germline V gene, CDR1 is LNHDA and CDR2 is SQIVND (reference sequence). The CDR3 covers 13 residues. This record belongs to a study of technical replicates of blood from several donors. The source of this sequence is a human donor in good health. The chain carries TRBV19 and TRBJ2-7; TRBD1 matches at 7 bases. Input material: T cells isolated from PBMCs. This chain's CDR3 is CASSIRDSYEQYF. The CDR3 DNA sequence: TGTGCCAGTAGTATAAGGGACAGCTACGAGCAGTACTTC.